This T cell receptor (beta chain) was recovered during a study of Ad26.COV2.S vaccination and SARS-CoV-2 variants. Overall study context: The donor was enrolled in the Ad26.COV2.S arm of the COV1001 trial. Intramuscular Ad26.COV2.S doses were given once or twice, 56 days apart. Findings of the study overall: Non-spike TCR breadth did not differ much between vaccine and placebo recipients.

Treatment described: 15 to 20 received Ad26.COV2.S at low or high dose, single or two shots; five or six received placebo; per-sample allocation not given. Sampling took place 63 days after the first vaccine or placebo injection. This Boston cohort included adults aged 18-55 years. On this clone: Its antigen is undetermined. At one end, the junction sequence differs from germline, possibly due to a read error.

TCRdb's copy holds only in-frame clones and misses some; the assay was immunoSEQ multiplex PCR. The table includes about 480,000 clones, 87% detected once. CDR1 is MNHEY, CDR2 SVGAGI, per germline. The CDR3 has 15 residues. The source material was peripheral blood, sampled in a trial of Ad26.COV2.S vaccine versus placebo. The chain is built from TRBV6-5 and TRBJ1-1, with D unclear. This clonotype originated in a person aged 18-65 years who received the Ad26.COV2.S COVID-19 vaccine or a placebo. CDR3 loop: CASNDAGSRNIEAFF. In DNA form, the CDR3 reads TGTGCCAGCAACGACGCCGGGAGCCGGAACATTGAAGCTTTCTTT.